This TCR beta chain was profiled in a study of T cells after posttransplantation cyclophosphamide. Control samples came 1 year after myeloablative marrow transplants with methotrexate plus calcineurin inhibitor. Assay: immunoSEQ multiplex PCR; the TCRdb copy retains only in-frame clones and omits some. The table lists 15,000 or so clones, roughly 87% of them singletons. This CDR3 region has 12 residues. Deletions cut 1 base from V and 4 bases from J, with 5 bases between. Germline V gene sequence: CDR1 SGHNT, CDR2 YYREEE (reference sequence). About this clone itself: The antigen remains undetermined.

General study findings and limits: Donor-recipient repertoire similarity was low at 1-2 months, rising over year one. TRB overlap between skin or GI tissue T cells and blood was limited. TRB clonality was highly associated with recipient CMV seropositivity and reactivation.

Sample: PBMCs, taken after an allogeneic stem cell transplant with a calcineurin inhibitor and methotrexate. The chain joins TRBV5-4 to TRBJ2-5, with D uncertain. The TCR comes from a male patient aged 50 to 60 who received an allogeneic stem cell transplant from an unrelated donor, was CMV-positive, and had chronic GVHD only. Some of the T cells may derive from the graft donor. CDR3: CASSLLRETQYF. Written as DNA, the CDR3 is TGTGCCAGCAGCTTGCTCCGAGAGACCCAGTACTTC.